Presented here are 19 T cell receptor beta chains from one specimen sequenced in a study of regulatory T cells in long-lasting Graves disease. According to the study, TCR beta libraries were built with iRepertoire HTBI primers and CDR3-region Arm-PCR. TCRdb reprocessed the multiplex PCR reads with MiXCR, giving one entry per CDR3 protein. The table includes about 400,000 distinct CDR3 sequences, 15% to 20% detected once. Time point in this sample: newly diagnosed GD, antithyroid drugs for less than 3 months. Researchers made the TCR library from RNA that was extracted from PBMCs. This same sample was also taken into another study, of T cells in Graves' hyperthyroidism and ophthalmopathy.

This material consisted of peripheral blood mononuclear cells (PBMCs), taken at new diagnosis, from a patient treated with antithyroid drugs. Receptor source: a woman between 18 and 29 years old with Graves disease.

In the case of this clonotype: It may be a read error: a sequence one base away is much more abundant. The V and J genes are TRBV5-1 and TRBJ2-6, with TRBD1 as a possible D gene (6 bases). CDR3 size: 15 residues. Germline CDR1 and CDR2: SGHRS and YFSETQ. CDR3 sequence (DNA): TGCGCCAGCAGCTTCAGGGGTCACGGGGCCAACGTCCCGACTTTC. Its translation is CASSFRGHGANVPTF.

The chain recombines TRBV9 with TRBJ2-1; 7 bases are a match to TRBD2. Germline assignment: CDR1 SGDLS and CDR2 YYNGEE. V shed 0 bases and J 7 bases; nucleotides not matched to a gene: 4. The CDR3 runs to 14 residues. The CDR3 coding sequence is TGTGCCAGCAGCGTAGCCGGGAGGTCAAATGAGCAGTTCTTC. Protein sequence: CASSVAGRSNEQFF.

Note on this clonotype: This sequence may be a read error, since a much larger clone differs from it by one base. This chain uses TRBV6-5 with TRBJ2-7; D is unresolved. The V end lost 4 bases, the J end lost 3 bases, and 10 bases lay between the germline ends. Germline V CDR1 and CDR2: MNHEY, SVGAGI. This CDR3 is 13 amino acids long. CDR3 sequence: CASSCSVGYEQYF. In DNA, the CDR3 is TGTGCCAGCAGTTGCTCAGTAGGCTACGAGCAGTACTTC.

The rearrangement joins TRBV29-1 to TRBJ1-3; perhaps TRBD1 as D (6 bases). Trimming took off 6 bases at V and 4 bases at J, with 10 bases between the two ends. CDR1 and CDR2 from the germline V gene are SQVTM and ANQGSEA. CDR3 size: 12 residues. The CDR3 sequence: CSVVQGGNTIYF. DNA for the CDR3: TGCAGCGTCGTACAGGGAGGAAACACCATATATTTT.

The gene calls are TRBV28 and TRBJ1-1; TRBD1 agrees at 7 bases. Trimming removed 6 bases from V and 0 bases from J; junction bases left unmatched: 4. The CDR3 length is 14 residues. The germline gives CDR1 MDHEN, CDR2 SYDVKM. The CDR3, as DNA: TGTGCCAGCAGGCAACAGGGGATGAACACTGAAGCTTTCTTT. Its protein product is CASRQQGMNTEAFF.

The sample holds many counts of this clonotype. The chain has TRBV27 and TRBJ2-7, with 9 bases identical to TRBD2. Germline V CDR1 and CDR2: MNHEY, SMNVEV (reference sequence). V shed 5 bases, J shed 7 bases, and the junction held 18 bases outside the gene matches. This CDR3 is built from 17 residues. CDR3 in amino acids: CASSQYEGRLAVREQYF. CDR3 nucleotide sequence: TGTGCCAGCAGTCAGTATGAGGGGAGACTAGCGGTAAGGGAGCAGTACTTC.

This clonotype was picked up many times. CDR3 loop: CVVVGLATDTQYF. The CDR3 DNA reads as TGTGTCGTCGTCGGACTAGCTACAGATACGCAGTATTTT. The chain couples TRBV27 to TRBJ2-3; 8 bases align to TRBD2. CDR3 length: 13 amino acids. Germline values: CDR1 MNHEY, CDR2 SMNVEV (reference sequence).

Many counts were recorded for this clonotype. V is TRBV12-3 or TRBV12-4 and J is TRBJ2-3, with TRBD2 matching 10 bases. The CDR3 length is 17 residues. V was clipped by 7 bases and J by 5 bases; unmatched bases: 15. In DNA, the CDR3 is TGTGCCAGCACCTTTAGAGGGAGCGGGGGGGCCGGAGATACGCAGTATTTT. Protein sequence: CASTFRGSGGAGDTQYF.

This clonotype occurred many times. V and J are TRBV7-3 and TRBJ2-5, with a possible D match to TRBD2 (6 bases). CDR1 is SGHTA, CDR2 FQGTGA, per germline. The CDR3 is made up of 14 amino acids. Trimming left V 5 bases short and J 5 bases short, with 15 bases between. CDR3 loop: CASSPGTRGETQYF. In DNA form, the CDR3 reads TGTGCCAGCAGCCCCGGGACCCGGGGGGAGACCCAGTACTTC.

This clonotype was observed at least ten times. This rearrangement joins TRBV2 to TRBJ2-7; 11 positions match TRBD2. The CDR3 covers 12 residues. CDR1 and CDR2 (germline): SNHLY, FYNNEI. With V trimmed by 9 bases and J by 3 bases, 1 base remained unmatched. CDR3 protein: CARGTSGYEQYF. Written as DNA, the CDR3 is TGTGCCAGAGGGACTAGCGGCTACGAGCAGTACTTC.

The chain joins TRBV24-1 to TRBJ2-1; weak D call: TRBD2 (6 bases). The ends were cut back, 10 bases at V and 9 bases at J, with 24 bases in the middle. CDR1 and CDR2 from the germline V gene are KGHDR and SFDVKD. The CDR3 totals 15 residues. The CDR3 DNA sequence: TGTGCCACTGCCCCAAACGAGCACCCGGAGGGTGAGCAGTTCTTC. It translates to CATAPNEHPEGEQFF.

This clonotype was picked up many times. V gene TRBV10-3 combines with J gene TRBJ2-2; 8 nucleotides agree with TRBD1. Germline trimming cut 0 bases from V and 4 bases from J; bases unmatched to any gene: 4. Germline V gene sequence: CDR1 ENHRY, CDR2 SYGVKD. This CDR3 region has 16 residues. Written as DNA, the CDR3 is TGTGCCATCAGTGAGTCCAGGGGGCGCCCCACCGGGGAGCTGTTTTTT. This translates into CAISESRGRPTGELFF.

This clonotype has a count of ten or more. The V and J genes are TRBV28 and TRBJ2-5, with a tentative D call TRBD2 (5 bases). The V and J ends lost 1 base and 9 bases respectively, with 12 bases between them. This CDR3 comprises 13 residues. The germline gives CDR1 MDHEN, CDR2 SYDVKM. CDR3 DNA: TGTGCCAGCAGTTTATCGAACTCGGAGGCCCAGTACTTC. Amino acid sequence: CASSLSNSEAQYF. Supplemented by reference TRBV28 and TRBJ2-5, the full variable domain reads DVKVTQSSRYLVKRTGEKVFLECVQDMDHENMFWYRQDPGLGLRLIYFSYDVKMKEKGDIPEGYSVSREKKERFSLILESASTNQTSMYLCASSLSNSEAQYFGPGTRLLVL.

DNA of the CDR3: TGTGCCAGCAGCTTCCTTCAACTCCGGGACACTTATCAGCCCCAGCATTTT. Amino acid sequence: CASSFLQLRDTYQPQHF. The chain is built from TRBV7-2 and TRBJ1-5, with D perhaps matching TRBD1 (6 bases). This CDR3 contains 17 residues. Trimming removed 3 bases at V and 5 bases at J, with 20 bases between. Germline CDR1 SGHTA, CDR2 FQGNSA.

In this sample, this clonotype turned up many times. The DNA of the CDR3 is TGTGCCACCAGCAGAGAAGGGGGGGCCCCAGATACGCAGTATTTT. As protein: CATSREGGAPDTQYF. The V call is TRBV15, the J call TRBJ2-3; tentative D call: TRBD2 (7 bases). Looked up from germline, CDR1 is LNHNV and CDR2 is YYDKDF (reference sequence). The V and J ends lost 0 bases and 4 bases respectively, with 11 bases between them. This CDR3 contains 15 residues. The whole variable domain, remainder taken from reference TRBV15 and TRBJ2-3, is DAMVIQNPRYQVTQFGKPVTLSCSQTLNHNVMYWYQQKSSQAPKLLFHYYDKDFNNEADTPDNFQSRRPNTSFCFLDIRSPGLGDTAMYLCATSREGGAPDTQYFGPGTRLTVL.

This clonotype was seen many times. This chain's CDR3 is CASSQFYHEQYF. The CDR3 region has the DNA TGTGCCAGCAGCCAGTTCTACCACGAGCAGTACTTC. This rearrangement joins TRBV7-2 to TRBJ2-7; unclear D gene. CDR3 size: 12 residues. V was shortened by 5 bases and J by 5 bases, with 10 bases between the two germline ends. Germline CDR1 is SGHTA and CDR2 is FQGNSA.

The sample holds many counts of this clonotype. This rearrangement joins TRBV11-2 to TRBJ2-1, with no clear D. Trimming took off 0 bases at V and 8 bases at J, with 17 bases between the two ends. CDR1 is SGHAT, CDR2 FQNNGV, per germline. CDR3 size: 16 residues. The CDR3 DNA reads as TGTGCCAGCAGCTTAGATCCGGGCGCTGCCCTATATGAGCAGTTCTTC. Its protein product is CASSLDPGAALYEQFF.

This clonotype was counted at least ten times. This CDR3 reads CASSVPNRRDQETQYF. The DNA of the CDR3 is TGTGCCAGCAGTGTCCCTAACAGGCGAGACCAAGAGACCCAGTACTTC. The rearrangement joins TRBV6-1 to TRBJ2-5; D might be TRBD1 (5 bases). V dropped 4 bases and J dropped 0 bases, with 15 bases sitting between them. The CDR3 loop spans 16 amino acids. Germline V lookup: CDR1 MNHNS, CDR2 SASEGT.

The V gene is TRBV7-9, the J gene TRBJ1-5; D gene unclear. Germline-derived CDR1 and CDR2 are SEHNR and FQNEAQ (reference sequence). CDR3 size: 14 residues. The germline V and J ends were trimmed by 5 bases and 5 bases, with 13 bases remaining between them. For the CDR3, the DNA is TGTGCCAGCAGCCCGGGGTCGGTAGATCAGCCCCAGCATTTT. This sequence encodes CASSPGSVDQPQHF.